One and the same sample provided the 27 T cell receptor beta chains below, sequenced in a study of T cells in Graves' hyperthyroidism and ophthalmopathy. RNA transcripts provided the source from which TCR beta CDR3 regions were amplified. TCR CDR3 underwent first-round RT-PCR with the HTBI primer set. TCRdb recomputed calls from the multiplex PCR reads with MiXCR, one row per CDR3 protein. The data hold about 520,000 distinct CDR3 sequences, with roughly 24% observed a single time. Material for sequencing was blood. The receptors here all came from a woman under 40 with Graves' ophthalmopathy.

This clonotype was found a few times. The rearrangement joins TRBV6-1 to TRBJ2-7; possibly TRBD2 for D (6 bases). The V and J ends lost 7 bases and 0 bases respectively, with 16 bases between them. The CDR3 is 15 amino acids. Germline-derived CDR1 and CDR2 are MNHNS and SASEGT. The CDR3 nucleotides read TGTGCCAGCACGACCGAGACTAGAAGCTCCTACGAGCAGTACTTC. Translation: CASTTETRSSYEQYF.

This clonotype occurred many times. The genes are TRBV27 and TRBJ2-7, with D unclear. Germline V lookup: CDR1 MNHEY, CDR2 SMNVEV (reference sequence). This CDR3 comprises 16 residues. Trimming stripped 3 bases from V and 0 bases from J, with 15 bases between. CDR3 sequence: CASSLVGPGGSYEQYF. The DNA of the CDR3 is TGTGCCAGCAGTTTGGTAGGACCTGGCGGCTCCTACGAGCAGTACTTC.

This clonotype appeared many times. This chain joins TRBV6-1 and TRBJ1-2; 9 bases map to TRBD1. The CDR3 contains 14 residues. Germline assignment: CDR1 MNHNS and CDR2 SASEGT. The V and J ends lost 7 bases and 8 bases, in that order; junction bases with no gene match: 11. The CDR3 DNA is TGTGCCAGCAATGCGAGGGACAGGGCCTTCGGCTACACCTTC. Its protein product is CASNARDRAFGYTF.

This clonotype occurred many times. The V gene is TRBV19, the J gene TRBJ1-1, with 10 bases identical to TRBD1. CDR3 length equals 13 residues. Per germline, CDR1 LNHDA and CDR2 SQIVND (reference sequence). The J segment lost 5 bases and the V segment lost 10 bases, leaving 7 bases of the junction unmatched. CDR3 amino acids: CATRGQGETEAFF. The DNA of the CDR3 is TGTGCCACGCGCGGACAGGGGGAGACTGAAGCTTTCTTT.

A few counts support this clonotype. The V and J genes are TRBV18 and TRBJ2-4, with 7 bases aligning to TRBD1. Trimming took 5 bases from V and 7 from J; bases not matched to a gene: 11. This CDR3 contains 15 residues. The V gene's germline CDR1 is KGHSH and CDR2 LQKENI. The DNA of the CDR3 is TGTGCCAGCTCAATAAAATCGGGACAGAGCAACATTCAGTACTTC. The encoded protein is CASSIKSGQSNIQYF.

This clonotype was seen at least ten times. The V call is TRBV6-1, the J call TRBJ1-1, with TRBD1 as a possible D gene (6 bases). Looked up from germline, CDR1 is MNHNS and CDR2 is SASEGT. CDR3 length: 13 amino acids. The germline V and J ends were trimmed by 3 bases and 4 bases, with 9 bases remaining between them. CDR3 loop: CASSEVGATEAFF. Here the CDR3 DNA reads TGTGCCAGCAGTGAGGTGGGGGCCACTGAAGCTTTCTTT.

This clonotype came up many times. This chain links TRBV9 with TRBJ2-1, with 9 bases identical to TRBD2. The ends lost 0 bases at V and 6 bases at J; junction bases unmatched: 4. Germline loops: CDR1 SGDLS, CDR2 YYNGEE. This CDR3 is built from 15 residues. CDR3 amino acids: CASSVGGGVVNEQFF. DNA for the CDR3: TGTGCCAGCAGCGTAGGCGGGGGGGTGGTCAATGAGCAGTTCTTC.

This clonotype was observed many times. The V and J genes are TRBV5-6 and TRBJ2-7; D is perhaps TRBD1 or TRBD2 (5 bases each). CDR3 length: 14 residues. V lost 4 bases, J lost 0 bases, and 11 bases lay in between. CDR1 is SGHDT and CDR2 is YYEEEE in the germline V gene. The chain's CDR3 is CASSAGTVSYEQYF. As DNA, the CDR3 is TGTGCCAGCAGCGCCGGGACGGTCTCCTACGAGCAGTACTTC.

Ten or more counts support this clonotype. The chain links TRBV14 to TRBJ1-1; the D is unclear. V was shortened by 0 bases and J by 11 bases, with 16 bases between the two germline ends. Germline CDR1 reads SGHDN; CDR2 reads FVKESK. The CDR3 contains 14 residues. This CDR3 is CASSQERRVPVAFF. In DNA form, the CDR3 reads TGTGCCAGCAGCCAAGAAAGACGGGTTCCGGTGGCTTTCTTT.

This clonotype came up a few times. The rearrangement links TRBV24-1 to TRBJ1-6, with D possibly TRBD1 on 5 matching bases. CDR3 length: 19 residues. V dropped 0 bases and J dropped 4 bases, with 18 bases sitting between them. The germline gives CDR1 KGHDR, CDR2 SFDVKD. CDR3 protein: CATSDLQYGREQYNSPLHF. The CDR3 DNA reads as TGTGCCACCAGTGATTTGCAATATGGCAGGGAACAATATAATTCACCCCTCCACTTT.

V and J are TRBV2 and TRBJ2-7; D remains ambiguous. The ends were cut back, 2 bases at V and 4 bases at J, with 12 bases in the middle. The CDR3 extends over 14 amino acids. Germline-derived CDR1 and CDR2 are SNHLY and FYNNEI. The CDR3 DNA follows: TGTGCCAGCAGTGAATCAAGTGGGCGGTACGAGCAGTACTTC. It yields the protein CASSESSGRYEQYF.

This clonotype was picked up many times. The V call is TRBV5-6, the J call TRBJ1-1; 7 positions agree with TRBD1. The germline gives CDR1 SGHDT, CDR2 YYEEEE. This CDR3 is built from 18 residues. With V trimmed by 1 base and J by 0 bases, 12 bases remained unmatched. The CDR3 DNA reads TGTGCCAGCAGCTTGACGACAGGGCAACCGCGAATGAACACTGAAGCTTTCTTT. Residues: CASSLTTGQPRMNTEAFF.

This clonotype was observed many times. V usage is TRBV29-1 and J usage is TRBJ1-2; 8 bases match TRBD1. Looked up from germline, CDR1 is SQVTM and CDR2 is ANQGSEA. The V and J ends lost 4 bases and 6 bases, in that order; junction bases with no gene match: 7. The CDR3 has 13 amino acids. Here the CDR3 reads CSVVPTGVHGYTF. CDR3 DNA sequence: TGCAGCGTTGTTCCGACAGGGGTCCATGGCTACACCTTC.

The sample holds many counts of this clonotype. This rearrangement joins TRBV4-2 to TRBJ1-5; tentative D call: TRBD1 (6 bases). Trimming removed 0 bases from V and 3 bases from J, with 12 bases in between. The germline CDR1 and CDR2 sequences are LGHNA and YNFKEQ. CDR3 length: 16 amino acids. The CDR3 DNA sequence: TGTGCCAGCAGCCAAGATCCCGGGACACACAATCAGCCCCAGCATTTT. Encoded protein: CASSQDPGTHNQPQHF.

This clonotype was seen at least ten times. The chain carries TRBV2 and TRBJ1-5; D perhaps matches TRBD1 (6 bases). The germline gives CDR1 SNHLY, CDR2 FYNNEI. This CDR3 region has 15 residues. Trimming removed 4 bases at V and 2 bases at J, with 12 bases between. CDR3 amino acids: CASSGGAKGNQPQHF. CDR3 in DNA: TGTGCCAGCAGTGGGGGGGCTAAGGGCAATCAGCCCCAGCATTTT.

This clonotype was counted at least ten times. This chain joins TRBV28 and TRBJ1-4, with D perhaps matching TRBD1 (6 bases). This CDR3 is 14 amino acids long. Germline CDR1 MDHEN, CDR2 SYDVKM. The germline V and J ends were trimmed by 3 bases and 6 bases, with 11 bases remaining between them. In nucleotides, the CDR3 is TGTGCCAGCAGTTTGGGGGGCGTTGATGAAAAACTGTTTTTT. This gives the protein CASSLGGVDEKLFF.

The chain carries TRBV5-5 and TRBJ2-5; the D gene is possibly TRBD2 (7 bases). The germline V gene encodes CDR1 SGHKS and CDR2 YYEKEE (reference sequence). The V end lost 5 bases, the J end lost 4 bases, and 21 bases lay between the germline ends. The CDR3 has 16 residues. CDR3: CASRPPVGGGAETQYF. The CDR3 DNA sequence: TGTGCCAGCAGACCCCCCGTGGGAGGGGGGGCAGAGACCCAGTACTTC.

This clonotype was recorded at least ten times. This chain uses TRBV12-3 or TRBV12-4 with TRBJ2-5; 13 positions agree with TRBD2. This CDR3 region has 15 residues. V trimming: 6 bases; J trimming: 5 bases; junction bases outside the gene matches: 6. The CDR3 coding sequence is TGTGCCAGCAGACTAGCGGGGGGGCCTCGTGAGACCCAGTACTTC. This gives the protein CASRLAGGPRETQYF.

There are many counts of this clonotype. V gene TRBV11-1 combines with J gene TRBJ2-5, with TRBD1 as a possible D gene (6 bases). Germline-derived CDR1 and CDR2 are SGHAT and FQDESV (reference sequence). The CDR3 has 18 residues. The V and J ends lost 5 bases and 0 bases respectively, with 22 bases between them. CDR3 region: CASSTYRDIHLYQETQYF. The CDR3 nucleotides are TGTGCCAGCAGCACATACCGGGACATACACTTGTACCAAGAGACCCAGTACTTC.

The CDR3 spells CASTSGQISYEQYF. CDR3 DNA: TGTGCCAGCACCTCGGGGCAGATCTCCTACGAGCAGTACTTC. V usage is TRBV12-3 or TRBV12-4 and J usage is TRBJ2-7, with D possibly being TRBD1 or TRBD2 (5 bases each). The CDR3 length is 14 residues. V gave up 7 bases and J gave up 0 bases, with 13 bases separating them.

This clonotype showed up just a few times. This chain links TRBV6-1 with TRBJ1-1; D uncertain. The V gene's germline CDR1 is MNHNS and CDR2 SASEGT. The CDR3 contains 14 residues. V dropped 10 bases and J dropped 1 base, with 16 bases sitting between them. The CDR3 coding sequence is TGTGCCATACGAATTGTGGGGAGGAACACTGAAGCTTTCTTT. Translated: CAIRIVGRNTEAFF.

The chain links TRBV30 to TRBJ2-7; D is perhaps TRBD1 (7 bases). The V end lost 4 bases, the J end lost 2 bases, and 12 bases lay between the germline ends. The CDR3 has 13 residues. CDR1 GTSNPN and CDR2 SVGIG come from the germline V gene (reference sequence). The CDR3 DNA sequence: TGTGCCTGGAAGTCAGGGGGGACCTACGAGCAGTACTTC. Its translation is CAWKSGGTYEQYF.

This clonotype was picked up many times. This clone may be a read error of a much larger clone one base away. The chain combines TRBV2 with TRBJ2-5; D is undetermined. The CDR3 length is 11 residues. The germline CDR1 and CDR2 sequences are SNHLY and FYNNEI. V lost 7 bases and J 2 bases, leaving 5 bases between the germline ends. Here the CDR3 reads CASIQQETQYF. CDR3 nucleotide sequence: TGTGCCAGCATCCAACAAGAGACCCAGTACTTC.

This clonotype was counted a few times. This sequence joins TRBV11-2 and TRBJ2-7; D unclear. Germline V gives CDR1 SGHAT, CDR2 FQNNGV. V was clipped by 4 bases and J by 0 bases, with 16 bases between them. The CDR3 spans 16 residues. CDR3 protein: CASSSPVATSSYEQYF. The CDR3 DNA sequence: TGTGCCAGCAGCTCCCCCGTGGCAACGAGCTCCTACGAGCAGTACTTC.

Ten or more counts support this clonotype. The V gene is TRBV19, the J gene TRBJ1-2; 7 bases line up with TRBD1. The CDR3 loop spans 13 amino acids. The germline V gene has CDR1 LNHDA and CDR2 SQIVND (reference sequence). The junction had 6 bases not matched to a gene; V was cut back by 9 bases and J by 2 bases. Written as DNA, the CDR3 is TGTGCCAGCCGGGACAGAATGAACTATGGCTACACCTTC. Its translation is CASRDRMNYGYTF.

V and J are TRBV5-1 and TRBJ2-7; weak D call: TRBD2 (5 bases). The CDR3 consists of 16 residues. Trimming took 4 bases from V and 0 from J, leaving 17 bases between them. Per germline, CDR1 SGHRS and CDR2 YFSETQ. In nucleotides, the CDR3 is TGCGCCAGCAGCCCCTCCAGCGGATCCCGCTCCTACGAGCAGTACTTC. The encoded protein is CASSPSSGSRSYEQYF.

At least ten counts were recorded for this clonotype. The gene calls are TRBV6-1 and TRBJ2-7; D possibly corresponds to TRBD1 (6 bases). CDR1 is MNHNS, CDR2 SASEGT, per germline. The V end was cut by 6 bases, the J end by 2 bases, with 17 bases between. The CDR3 has 15 amino acids. The CDR3 bases are TGTGCCAGCAGACCCTATACAGGGAGCGCCTACGAGCAGTACTTC. Its protein is CASRPYTGSAYEQYF.